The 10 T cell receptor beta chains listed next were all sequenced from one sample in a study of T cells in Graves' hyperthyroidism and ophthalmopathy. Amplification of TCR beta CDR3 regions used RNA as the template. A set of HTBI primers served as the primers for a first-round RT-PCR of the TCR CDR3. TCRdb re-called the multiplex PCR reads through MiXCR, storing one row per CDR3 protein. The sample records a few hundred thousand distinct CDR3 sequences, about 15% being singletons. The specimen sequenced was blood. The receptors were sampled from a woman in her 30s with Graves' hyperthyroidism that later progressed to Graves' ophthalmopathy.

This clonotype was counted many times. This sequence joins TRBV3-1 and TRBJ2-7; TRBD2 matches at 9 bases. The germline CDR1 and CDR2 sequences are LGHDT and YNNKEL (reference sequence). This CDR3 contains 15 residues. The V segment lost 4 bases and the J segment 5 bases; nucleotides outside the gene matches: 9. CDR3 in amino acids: CASSLSGRRLNEQYF. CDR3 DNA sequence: TGTGCCAGCAGCCTAAGCGGGAGGAGGTTGAACGAGCAGTACTTC.

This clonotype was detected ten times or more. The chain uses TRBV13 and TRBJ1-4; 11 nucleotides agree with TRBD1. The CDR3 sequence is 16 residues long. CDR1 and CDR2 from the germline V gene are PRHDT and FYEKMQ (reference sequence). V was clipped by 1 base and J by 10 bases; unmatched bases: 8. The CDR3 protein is CASSLDISGQGGKLFF. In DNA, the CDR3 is TGTGCCAGCAGCTTAGACATTTCGGGACAGGGGGGAAAACTGTTTTTT.

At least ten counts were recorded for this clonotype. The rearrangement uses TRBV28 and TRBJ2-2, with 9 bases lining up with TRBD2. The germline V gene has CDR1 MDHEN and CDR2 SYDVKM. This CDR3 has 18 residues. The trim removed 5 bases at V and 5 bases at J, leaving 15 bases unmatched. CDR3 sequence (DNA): TGTGCCAGCAGTAGGGGCTGGGGTAGCGGGAGAAGTACCGGGGAGCTGTTTTTT. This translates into CASSRGWGSGRSTGELFF.

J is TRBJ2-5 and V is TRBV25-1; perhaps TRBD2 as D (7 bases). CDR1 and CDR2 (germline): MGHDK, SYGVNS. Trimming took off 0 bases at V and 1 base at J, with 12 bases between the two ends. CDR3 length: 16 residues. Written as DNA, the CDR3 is TGTGCCAGCAGTGAATATGGAGGGGGGGCCCAAGAGACCCAGTACTTC. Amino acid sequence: CASSEYGGGAQETQYF.

The CDR3 DNA is TGTGCCTGGAGCTTCACTAGGACCGGGGAGCTGTTTTTT. It is translated as CAWSFTRTGELFF. The rearrangement links TRBV30 to TRBJ2-2; tentative D call: TRBD2 (5 bases). This CDR3 has 13 residues. V dropped 3 bases and J dropped 5 bases, with 10 bases sitting between them. The germline V gene encodes CDR1 GTSNPN and CDR2 SVGIG (reference sequence).

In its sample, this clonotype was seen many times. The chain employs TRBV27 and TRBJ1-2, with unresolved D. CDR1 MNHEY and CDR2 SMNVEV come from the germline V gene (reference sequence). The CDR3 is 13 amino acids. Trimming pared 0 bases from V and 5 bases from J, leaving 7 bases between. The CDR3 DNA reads TGTGCCAGCAGTTTATCGATAACTTATGGCTACACCTTC. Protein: CASSLSITYGYTF.

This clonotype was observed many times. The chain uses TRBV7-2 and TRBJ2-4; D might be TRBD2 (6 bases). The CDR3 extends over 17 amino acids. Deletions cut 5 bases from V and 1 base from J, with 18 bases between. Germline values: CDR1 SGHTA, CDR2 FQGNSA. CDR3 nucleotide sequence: TGTGCCAGCAGCCCCCCCGCTTTAGGGAGGGCCAAAAACATTCAGTACTTC. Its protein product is CASSPPALGRAKNIQYF.

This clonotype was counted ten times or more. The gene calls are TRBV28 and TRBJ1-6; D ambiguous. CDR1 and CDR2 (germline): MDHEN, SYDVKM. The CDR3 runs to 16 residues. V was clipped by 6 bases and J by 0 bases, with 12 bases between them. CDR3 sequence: CASSSLTSSYNSPLHF. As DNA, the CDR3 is TGTGCCAGCAGCTCCCTAACGAGCTCCTATAATTCACCCCTCCACTTT.

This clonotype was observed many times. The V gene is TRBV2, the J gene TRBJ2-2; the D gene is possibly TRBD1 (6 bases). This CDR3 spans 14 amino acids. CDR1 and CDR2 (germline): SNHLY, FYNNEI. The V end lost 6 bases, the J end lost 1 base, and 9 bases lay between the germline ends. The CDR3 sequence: CASRKGENTGELFF. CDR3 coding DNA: TGTGCCAGCAGAAAGGGGGAGAACACCGGGGAGCTGTTTTTT.

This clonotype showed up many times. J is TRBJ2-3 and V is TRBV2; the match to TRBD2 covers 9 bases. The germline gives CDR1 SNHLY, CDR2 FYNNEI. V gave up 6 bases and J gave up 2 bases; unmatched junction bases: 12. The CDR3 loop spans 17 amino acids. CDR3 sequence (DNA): TGTGCCAGCAGGAGATTTTCGGGACTAGCAAACACAGATACGCAGTATTTT. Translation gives CASRRFSGLANTDTQYF. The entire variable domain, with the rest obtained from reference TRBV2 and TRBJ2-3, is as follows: EPEVTQTPSHQVTQMGQEVILRCVPISNHLYFYWYRQILGQKVEFLVSFYNNEISEKSEIFDDQFSVERPDGSNFTLKIRSTKLEDSAMYFCASRRFSGLANTDTQYFGPGTRLTVL.